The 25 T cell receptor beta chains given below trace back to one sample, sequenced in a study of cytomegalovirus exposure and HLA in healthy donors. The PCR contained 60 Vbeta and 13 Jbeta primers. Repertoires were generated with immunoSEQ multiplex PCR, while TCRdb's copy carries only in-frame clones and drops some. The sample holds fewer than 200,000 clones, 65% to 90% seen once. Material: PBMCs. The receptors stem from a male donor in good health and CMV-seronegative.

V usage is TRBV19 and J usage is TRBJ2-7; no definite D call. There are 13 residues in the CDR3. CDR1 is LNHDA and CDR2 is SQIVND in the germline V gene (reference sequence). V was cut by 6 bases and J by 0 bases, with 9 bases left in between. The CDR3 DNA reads TGTGCCAGTAGCACCACAGCCTCCTACGAGCAGTACTTC. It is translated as CASSTTASYEQYF.

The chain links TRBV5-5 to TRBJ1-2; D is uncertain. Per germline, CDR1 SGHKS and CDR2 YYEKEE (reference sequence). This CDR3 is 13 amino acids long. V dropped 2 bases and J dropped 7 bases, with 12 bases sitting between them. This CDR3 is CASSFGVGGGYTF. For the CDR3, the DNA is TGTGCCAGCAGCTTCGGGGTTGGAGGTGGCTACACCTTC.

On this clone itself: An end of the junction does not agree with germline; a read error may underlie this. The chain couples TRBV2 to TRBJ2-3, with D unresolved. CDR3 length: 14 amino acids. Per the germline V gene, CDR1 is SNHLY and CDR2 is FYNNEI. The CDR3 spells CARESGLSTDTQYF. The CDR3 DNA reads TGTGCCAGAGAAAGTGGGCTTTCCACAGATACGCAATATTTT. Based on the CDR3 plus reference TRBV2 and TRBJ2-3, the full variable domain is EPEVTQTPSHQVTQMGQEVILRCVPISNHLYFYWYRQILGQKVEFLVSFYNNEISEKSEIFDDQFSVERPDGSNFTLKIRSTKLEDSAMYFCARESGLSTDTQYFGPGTRLTVL.

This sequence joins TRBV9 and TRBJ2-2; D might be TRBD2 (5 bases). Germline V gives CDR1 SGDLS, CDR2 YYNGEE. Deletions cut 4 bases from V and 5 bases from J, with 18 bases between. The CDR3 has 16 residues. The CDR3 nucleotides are TGTGCCAGCAGCTCGAGTGAGAGGGTAGGGACCGGGGAGCTGTTTTTT. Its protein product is CASSSSERVGTGELFF.

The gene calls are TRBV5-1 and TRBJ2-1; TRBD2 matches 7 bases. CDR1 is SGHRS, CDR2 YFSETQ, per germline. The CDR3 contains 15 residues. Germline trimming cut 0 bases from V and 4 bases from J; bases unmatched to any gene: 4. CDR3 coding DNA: TGCGCCAGCAGCTTGGAATGGGGGGGTTACAATGAGCAGTTCTTC. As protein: CASSLEWGGYNEQFF.

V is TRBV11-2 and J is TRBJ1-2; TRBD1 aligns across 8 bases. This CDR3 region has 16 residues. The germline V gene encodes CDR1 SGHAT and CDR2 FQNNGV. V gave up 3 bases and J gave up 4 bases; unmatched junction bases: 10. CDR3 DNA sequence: TGTGCCAGCAGCTTCCCCGGGACAGGCCCCATCTATGGCTACACCTTC. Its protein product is CASSFPGTGPIYGYTF.

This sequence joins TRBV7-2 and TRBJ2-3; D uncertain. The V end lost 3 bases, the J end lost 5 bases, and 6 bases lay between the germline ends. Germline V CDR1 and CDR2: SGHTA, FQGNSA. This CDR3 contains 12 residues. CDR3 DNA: TGTGCCAGCAGCTTGACAAGAGATACGCAGTATTTT. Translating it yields CASSLTRDTQYF.

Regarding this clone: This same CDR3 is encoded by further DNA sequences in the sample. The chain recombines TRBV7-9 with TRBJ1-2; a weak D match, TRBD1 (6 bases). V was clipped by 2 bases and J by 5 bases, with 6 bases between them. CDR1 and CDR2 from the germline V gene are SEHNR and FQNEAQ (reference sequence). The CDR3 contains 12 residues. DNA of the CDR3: TGTGCCAGCAGCTTACAGGGGTATGGCTACACCTTC. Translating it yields CASSLQGYGYTF.

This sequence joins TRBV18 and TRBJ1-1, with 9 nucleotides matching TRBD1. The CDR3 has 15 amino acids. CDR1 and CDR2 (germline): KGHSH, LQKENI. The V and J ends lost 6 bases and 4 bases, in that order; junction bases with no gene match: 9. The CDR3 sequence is CASSVTGQGPTEAFF. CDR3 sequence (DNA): TGTGCCAGCTCTGTCACAGGACAGGGGCCCACTGAAGCTTTCTTT.

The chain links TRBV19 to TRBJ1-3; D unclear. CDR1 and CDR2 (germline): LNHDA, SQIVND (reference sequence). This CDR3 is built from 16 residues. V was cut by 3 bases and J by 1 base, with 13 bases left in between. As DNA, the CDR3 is TGTGCCAGTAGTATTCCCGGGTTACCTTCTGGAAACACCATATATTTT. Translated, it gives CASSIPGLPSGNTIYF.

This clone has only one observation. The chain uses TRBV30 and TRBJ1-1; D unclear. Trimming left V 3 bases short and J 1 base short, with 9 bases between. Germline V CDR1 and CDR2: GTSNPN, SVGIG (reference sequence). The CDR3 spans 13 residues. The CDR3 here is CAWSRTENTEAFF. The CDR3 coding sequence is TGTGCCTGGAGCCGAACAGAGAACACTGAAGCTTTCTTT.

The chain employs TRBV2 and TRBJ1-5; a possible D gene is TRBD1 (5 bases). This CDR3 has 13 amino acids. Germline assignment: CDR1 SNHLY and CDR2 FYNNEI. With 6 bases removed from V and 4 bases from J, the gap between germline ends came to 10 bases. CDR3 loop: CASSGGWNQPQHF. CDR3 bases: TGTGCCAGCAGCGGGGGTTGGAATCAGCCCCAGCATTTT.

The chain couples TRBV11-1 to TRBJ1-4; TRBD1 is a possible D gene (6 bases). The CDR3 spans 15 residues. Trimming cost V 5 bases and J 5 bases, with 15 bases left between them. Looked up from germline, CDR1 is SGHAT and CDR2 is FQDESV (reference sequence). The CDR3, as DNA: TGTGCCAGCAGCCCTACAGGGTTCTTCAATGAAAAACTGTTTTTT. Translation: CASSPTGFFNEKLFF. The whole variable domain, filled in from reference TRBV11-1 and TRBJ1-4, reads EAEVAQSPRYKITEKSQAVAFWCDPISGHATLYWYRQILGQGPELLVQFQDESVVDDSQLPKDRFSAERLKGVDSTLKIQPAELGDSAMYLCASSPTGFFNEKLFFGSGTQLSVL.

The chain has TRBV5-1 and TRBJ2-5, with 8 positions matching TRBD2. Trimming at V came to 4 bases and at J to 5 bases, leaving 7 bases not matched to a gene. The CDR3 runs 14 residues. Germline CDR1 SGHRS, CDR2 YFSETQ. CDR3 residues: CASSPGGGQETQYF. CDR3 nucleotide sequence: TGCGCCAGCAGCCCGGGGGGGGGCCAGGAGACCCAGTACTTC. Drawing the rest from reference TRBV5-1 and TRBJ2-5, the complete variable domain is KAGVTQTPRYLIKTRGQQVTLSCSPISGHRSVSWYQQTPGQGLQFLFEYFSETQRNKGNFPGRFSGRQFSNSRSEMNVSTLELGDSALYLCASSPGGGQETQYFGPGTRLLVL.

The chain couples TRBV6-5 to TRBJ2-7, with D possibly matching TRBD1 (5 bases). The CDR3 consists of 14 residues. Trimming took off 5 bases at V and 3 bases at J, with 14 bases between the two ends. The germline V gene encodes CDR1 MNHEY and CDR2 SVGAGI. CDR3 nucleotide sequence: TGTGCCAGCAGTCCCCCAGGGCCCGTCTACGAGCAGTACTTC. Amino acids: CASSPPGPVYEQYF.

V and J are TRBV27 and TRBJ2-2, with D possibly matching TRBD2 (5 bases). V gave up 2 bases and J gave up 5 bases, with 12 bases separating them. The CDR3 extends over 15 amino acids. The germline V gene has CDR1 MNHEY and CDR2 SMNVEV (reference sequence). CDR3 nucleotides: TGTGCCAGCAGTTTACGCCCTCGGGATACCGGGGAGCTGTTTTTT. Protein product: CASSLRPRDTGELFF.

The CDR3 DNA sequence: TGTGCCAGCAGGAGGACAGGGGTCGGTTCCGAGCAGTACTTC. As protein: CASRRTGVGSEQYF. This sequence joins TRBV6-5 and TRBJ2-7, with TRBD1 matching over 9 bases. V dropped 6 bases and J dropped 6; count of bases not matched to a gene: 9. The CDR3 consists of 14 residues. CDR1 and CDR2 (germline): MNHEY, SVGAGI.

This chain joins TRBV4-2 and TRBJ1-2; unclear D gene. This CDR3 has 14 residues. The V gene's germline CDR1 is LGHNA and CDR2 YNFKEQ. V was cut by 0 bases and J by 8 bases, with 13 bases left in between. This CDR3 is CASSQEPGPSGYTF. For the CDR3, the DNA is TGTGCCAGCAGCCAAGAACCCGGACCTAGCGGCTACACCTTC.

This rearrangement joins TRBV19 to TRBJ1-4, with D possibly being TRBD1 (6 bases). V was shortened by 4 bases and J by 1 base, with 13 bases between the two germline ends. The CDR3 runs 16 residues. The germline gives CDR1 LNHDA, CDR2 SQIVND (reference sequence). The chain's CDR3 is CASSTLDSETNEKLFF. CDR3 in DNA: TGTGCCAGTAGTACCCTGGACAGTGAAACTAATGAAAAACTGTTTTTT.

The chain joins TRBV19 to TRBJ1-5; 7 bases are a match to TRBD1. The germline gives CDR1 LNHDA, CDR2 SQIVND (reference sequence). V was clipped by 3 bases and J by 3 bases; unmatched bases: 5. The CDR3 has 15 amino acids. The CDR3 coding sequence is TGTGCCAGTAGTATTCTGGGACAGTACAATCAGCCCCAGCATTTT. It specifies CASSILGQYNQPQHF.

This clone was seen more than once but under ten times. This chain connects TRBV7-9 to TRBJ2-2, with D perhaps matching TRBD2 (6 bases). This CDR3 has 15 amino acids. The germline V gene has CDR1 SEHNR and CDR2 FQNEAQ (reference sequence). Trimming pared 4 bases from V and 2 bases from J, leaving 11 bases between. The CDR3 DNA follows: TGTGCCAGCAGCTCGGGAGTCGCTAACACCGGGGAGCTGTTTTTT. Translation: CASSSGVANTGELFF.

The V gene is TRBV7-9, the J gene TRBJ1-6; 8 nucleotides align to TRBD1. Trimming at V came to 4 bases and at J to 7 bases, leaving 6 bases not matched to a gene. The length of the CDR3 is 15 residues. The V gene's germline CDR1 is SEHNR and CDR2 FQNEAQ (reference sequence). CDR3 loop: CASSSRQGTNSPLHF. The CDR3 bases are TGTGCCAGCAGCTCGCGACAGGGGACCAATTCACCCCTCCACTTT.

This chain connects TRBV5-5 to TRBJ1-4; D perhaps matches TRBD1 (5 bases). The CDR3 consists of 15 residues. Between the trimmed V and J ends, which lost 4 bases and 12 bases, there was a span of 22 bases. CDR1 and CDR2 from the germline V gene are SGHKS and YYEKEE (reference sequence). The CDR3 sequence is CASSLNSAAGTELFF. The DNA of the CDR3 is TGTGCCAGCAGCCTCAACTCCGCGGCGGGGACTGAACTGTTTTTT.

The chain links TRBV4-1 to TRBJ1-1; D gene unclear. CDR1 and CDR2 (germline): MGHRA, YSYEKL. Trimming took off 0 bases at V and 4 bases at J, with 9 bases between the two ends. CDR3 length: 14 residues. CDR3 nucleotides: TGCGCCAGCAGCCAAGAAAGTCGGGGCACTGAAGCTTTCTTT. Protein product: CASSQESRGTEAFF.

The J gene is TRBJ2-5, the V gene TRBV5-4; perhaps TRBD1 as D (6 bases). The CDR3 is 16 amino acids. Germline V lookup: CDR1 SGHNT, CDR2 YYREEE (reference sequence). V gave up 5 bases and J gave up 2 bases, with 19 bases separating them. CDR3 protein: CASRRTNTGLQETQYF. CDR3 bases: TGTGCCAGCAGGAGAACGAATACAGGGCTGCAAGAGACCCAGTACTTC.